The 32 T cell receptor beta chains in this list originate from one sample, sequenced in a study of T cell responses to AZD1222 COVID-19 vaccine. Repertoires were generated with immunoSEQ multiplex PCR, while TCRdb's copy carries only in-frame clones and drops some. The sample holds just under 150,000 clones, approximately 91% seen once. The source was peripheral blood, collected 28 days after the second dose of the MenACWY control vaccine. The receptors originated from an adult who received the MenACWY meningococcal vaccine as a control.

This chain connects TRBV30 to TRBJ2-5; TRBD1 agrees at 9 bases. V dropped 2 bases and J dropped 4; count of bases not matched to a gene: 8. The CDR3 extends over 15 amino acids. Germline values: CDR1 GTSNPN, CDR2 SVGIG (reference sequence). CDR3 residues: CAWSTGQGQRETQYF. For the CDR3, the DNA is TGTGCCTGGAGTACCGGACAGGGGCAGCGAGAGACCCAGTACTTC.

This chain links TRBV6-5 with TRBJ1-2; D is uncertain. Per germline, CDR1 MNHEY and CDR2 SVGAGI. Trimming took 6 bases from V and 1 from J, leaving 6 bases between them. This CDR3 spans 12 amino acids. Written as DNA, the CDR3 is TGTGCCAGCAGGGGCATTAACTATGGCTACACCTTC. Its translation is CASRGINYGYTF.

In DNA form, the CDR3 reads TGTGCCAGCAGTTCGGGACCCGGCGAGGAGTTCTTC. Encoded protein: CASSSGPGEEFF. The chain recombines TRBV28 with TRBJ2-1; D assignment may be TRBD1 or TRBD2 (5 bases each). This CDR3 contains 12 residues. Per the germline V gene, CDR1 is MDHEN and CDR2 is SYDVKM. The V gene lost 4 bases and the J gene lost 14 bases, with 15 bases spanning the gap.

J is TRBJ1-3 and V is TRBV30, with 8 bases fitting TRBD1. After removal of 3 bases from V and 1 base from J, the junction contained 2 bases not matched to a gene. The V gene's germline CDR1 is GTSNPN and CDR2 SVGIG (reference sequence). CDR3 length: 14 residues. Written as DNA, the CDR3 is TGTGCCTGGAGAGGACAGGGATCTGGAAACACCATATATTTT. Amino acid sequence: CAWRGQGSGNTIYF.

The rearrangement uses TRBV5-1 and TRBJ2-1; D is unresolved. The CDR3 extends over 14 amino acids. Germline assignment: CDR1 SGHRS and CDR2 YFSETQ. V was pared by 4 bases and J by 10 bases, with 18 bases between. The chain's CDR3 is CASSLWAVFSEQFF. DNA of the CDR3: TGCGCCAGCAGCCTCTGGGCCGTCTTCTCGGAGCAGTTCTTC.

The chain carries TRBV5-1 and TRBJ1-3; D is uncertain. The CDR3 consists of 14 residues. V was pared by 1 base and J by 1 base, with 6 bases between. Germline V gene lookup returns CDR1 SGHRS and CDR2 YFSETQ. The chain's CDR3 is CASSLSFSGNTIYF. The DNA for the CDR3 is TGCGCCAGCAGCTTGTCGTTTTCTGGAAACACCATATATTTT.

V is TRBV2 and J is TRBJ1-1; no clear D. V was trimmed by 3 bases and J by 0 bases, leaving 5 bases between them. The V gene's germline CDR1 is SNHLY and CDR2 FYNNEI. CDR3 length equals 13 residues. This CDR3 reads CASSDALNTEAFF. In DNA form, the CDR3 reads TGTGCCAGCAGTGACGCATTGAACACTGAAGCTTTCTTT.

The chain links TRBV7-9 to TRBJ1-2; D ambiguous. The germline CDR1 and CDR2 sequences are SEHNR and FQNEAQ (reference sequence). V was shortened by 4 bases and J by 8 bases, with 11 bases between the two germline ends. This CDR3 is built from 12 residues. The CDR3 coding sequence is TGTGCCAGCAGCTACTCGGGAGGCGGCTACACCTTC. It encodes CASSYSGGGYTF.

The rearrangement uses TRBV6-6 and TRBJ2-5; 7 bases agree with TRBD2. Germline CDR1 and CDR2: MNHNY and SVGAGI (reference sequence). V gave up 2 bases and J gave up 5 bases; unmatched junction bases: 8. This CDR3 has 15 residues. The CDR3 sequence is CASSYVAGVGETQYF. The CDR3 bases are TGTGCCAGCAGTTACGTGGCGGGGGTCGGCGAGACCCAGTACTTC.

The CDR3 protein is CASTWTYAGELFF. The DNA of the CDR3 is TGCGCCAGCACTTGGACTTATGCCGGGGAGCTGTTTTTT. The rearrangement joins TRBV5-1 to TRBJ2-2, with TRBD2 as a possible D gene (5 bases). CDR1 and CDR2 from the germline V gene are SGHRS and YFSETQ. V dropped 6 bases and J dropped 6 bases, with 12 bases sitting between them. This CDR3 is built from 13 residues.

This clone was detected once. The CDR3 nucleotides read TGCGCCAGCCGGACTGGCCTCTCTGGAAACACCATATATTTT. Translated: CASRTGLSGNTIYF. The chain links TRBV5-1 to TRBJ1-3; D unclear. Trimming left V 7 bases short and J 0 bases short, with 11 bases between. The CDR3 is made up of 14 amino acids. Germline V CDR1 and CDR2: SGHRS, YFSETQ. The full variable domain, its missing parts supplied by reference TRBV5-1 and TRBJ1-3, is KAGVTQTPRYLIKTRGQQVTLSCSPISGHRSVSWYQQTPGQGLQFLFEYFSETQRNKGNFPGRFSGRQFSNSRSEMNVSTLELGDSALYLCASRTGLSGNTIYFGEGSWLTVV.

The V and J genes are TRBV6-2 or TRBV6-3 and TRBJ2-5; 8 bases line up with TRBD2. V lost 4 bases to trimming and J lost 5 bases; unmatched junction nucleotides: 12. Per germline, CDR1 MNHEY and CDR2 SVGEGT. The CDR3 has 16 residues. The CDR3 DNA sequence: TGTGCCAGCAGTTTGTGGAAGCGGGGGTCGCGGGAGACCCAGTACTTC. This translates into CASSLWKRGSRETQYF.

The rearrangement joins TRBV4-1 to TRBJ2-2; unclear D gene. Germline V gene data show CDR1 as MGHRA and CDR2 as YSYEKL. The CDR3 length is 17 residues. Trimming cost V 0 bases and J 2 bases, with 13 bases left between them. CDR3 residues: CASSQDALRANTGELFF. The CDR3 DNA is TGCGCCAGCAGCCAAGACGCTCTACGGGCCAACACCGGGGAGCTGTTTTTT.

This chain connects TRBV5-6 to TRBJ1-1; D gene unclear. Germline V gives CDR1 SGHDT, CDR2 YYEEEE. Trimming stripped 0 bases from V and 5 bases from J, with 8 bases between. This CDR3 comprises 13 residues. The CDR3 DNA reads TGTGCCAGCAGCTTGGGAAGTGGGACTGAAGCTTTCTTT. Translated: CASSLGSGTEAFF.

This clone was seen only once. The chain couples TRBV10-2 to TRBJ1-4, with a tentative D call TRBD1 (6 bases). V lost 3 bases and J 4 bases, leaving 15 bases between the germline ends. The CDR3 spans 16 residues. The germline gives CDR1 WSHSY, CDR2 SAAADI. The CDR3 coding sequence is TGCGCCAGCAGTGACATGACGACAGGCTATAATGAAAAACTGTTTTTT. Translated: CASSDMTTGYNEKLFF.

The V and J genes are TRBV15 and TRBJ2-3; D may be TRBD2 (5 bases). V was pared by 0 bases and J by 4 bases, with 11 bases between. The CDR3 is 15 amino acids. Germline lookup yields CDR1 LNHNV and CDR2 YYDKDF (reference sequence). The CDR3 DNA is TGTGCCACCAGCAGAGAACTAGGTGGGTCAGATACGCAGTATTTT. This sequence encodes CATSRELGGSDTQYF.

This sequence joins TRBV19 and TRBJ1-1; possible D gene TRBD1, 6 bases. The V end was cut by 1 base, the J end by 7 bases, with 19 bases between. This CDR3 has 16 residues. Germline V gene sequence: CDR1 LNHDA, CDR2 SQIVND (reference sequence). The CDR3 protein is CASSIGSRGAAIEAFF. As DNA, the CDR3 is TGTGCCAGTAGTATAGGGTCCCGGGGGGCAGCTATTGAAGCTTTCTTT.

The chain has TRBV29-1 and TRBJ2-1, with TRBD2 identical over 16 bases. V lost 5 bases and J lost 10; bases outside the gene matches: 5. The CDR3 is 14 amino acids. Germline CDR1 is SQVTM and CDR2 is ANQGSEA. The CDR3 protein is CSVTGTSGGGEQFF. The CDR3 region has the DNA TGCAGCGTTACCGGGACTAGCGGGGGGGGCGAGCAGTTCTTC.

CDR3 amino acids: CASSLRQGMNTEAFF. CDR3 nucleotides: TGTGCCAGCAGCCTGAGACAGGGTATGAACACTGAAGCTTTCTTT. The chain carries TRBV6-5 and TRBJ1-1; 7 bases are shared with TRBD1. J lost 0 bases, V lost 6 bases, and 7 bases had no gene match. Per the germline V gene, CDR1 is MNHEY and CDR2 is SVGAGI. The CDR3 has 15 residues.

This rearrangement joins TRBV11-2 to TRBJ2-1; D gene unclear. Germline CDR1 is SGHAT and CDR2 is FQNNGV. This CDR3 has 13 amino acids. V dropped 5 bases and J dropped 7 bases, with 12 bases sitting between them. CDR3 in amino acids: CASSADMVNEQFF. For the CDR3, the DNA is TGTGCCAGCAGCGCCGATATGGTGAATGAGCAGTTCTTC.

This chain links TRBV2 with TRBJ1-1; no definite D call. V was trimmed by 8 bases and J by 4 bases, leaving 17 bases between them. The CDR3 contains 14 residues. Germline-derived CDR1 and CDR2 are SNHLY and FYNNEI. This CDR3 is CASSPDGRSTEAFF. CDR3 in DNA: TGTGCCAGCTCACCGGACGGACGGAGCACTGAAGCTTTCTTT.

This clone came up a few times. The CDR3 sequence: CASSLFPGGPGEQYF. The CDR3 DNA is TGTGCCAGCAGTTTATTCCCGGGAGGGCCGGGAGAGCAGTACTTC. The chain is built from TRBV27 and TRBJ2-7; TRBD2 matches at 8 bases. CDR1 is MNHEY, CDR2 SMNVEV, per germline (reference sequence). The CDR3 loop spans 15 amino acids. V was pared by 1 base and J by 7 bases, with 9 bases of the junction left unmatched.

This chain uses TRBV5-8 with TRBJ1-4; D is uncertain. CDR3 size: 14 residues. CDR1 is SGHTS and CDR2 is YDEGEE in the germline V gene. V was trimmed by 4 bases and J by 3 bases, leaving 10 bases between them. CDR3 sequence reads: CASSPGWANEKLFF. Here the CDR3 DNA reads TGTGCCAGCAGCCCGGGATGGGCTAATGAAAAACTGTTTTTT.

This rearrangement joins TRBV20-1 to TRBJ2-6; weak D call: TRBD1 (5 bases). Germline lookup yields CDR1 DFQATT and CDR2 SNEGSKA (reference sequence). This CDR3 contains 16 residues. V was pared by 3 bases and J by 0 bases, with 12 bases between. The CDR3 DNA follows: TGCAGTGCTAGTACAGGTTTAAGCTCTGGGGCCAACGTCCTGACTTTC. Protein sequence: CSASTGLSSGANVLTF.

V usage is TRBV4-2 and J usage is TRBJ1-3; D might be TRBD1 (6 bases). The germline V and J ends were trimmed by 1 base and 4 bases, with 14 bases remaining between them. CDR1 and CDR2 from the germline V gene are LGHNA and YNFKEQ. The CDR3 contains 16 residues. The CDR3 here is CASSQGVGATGNTIYF. The CDR3 coding sequence is TGTGCCAGCAGCCAAGGAGTGGGGGCGACAGGAAACACCATATATTTT.

The chain uses TRBV5-8 and TRBJ2-7, with D perhaps matching TRBD2 (5 bases). This CDR3 contains 13 residues. Germline V CDR1 and CDR2: SGHTS, YDEGEE. Trimming took 3 bases from V and 4 from J, leaving 11 bases between them. CDR3 coding DNA: TGTGCCAGCAGCTACCTACGGGGATACGAGCAGTACTTC. Translation gives CASSYLRGYEQYF. Together with reference TRBV5-8 and TRBJ2-7, the CDR3 gives the full variable domain: EAGVTQSPTHLIKTRGQQATLRCSPISGHTSVYWYQQALGLGLQFLLWYDEGEERNRGNFPPRFSGRQFPNYSSELNVNALELEDSALYLCASSYLRGYEQYFGPGTRLTVT.

The chain joins TRBV4-2 to TRBJ2-5; D ambiguous. V was trimmed by 1 base and J by 0 bases, leaving 6 bases between them. Germline values: CDR1 LGHNA, CDR2 YNFKEQ. CDR3 size: 14 residues. CDR3 in DNA: TGTGCCAGCAGCCAAGTTAGGGACCAAGAGACCCAGTACTTC. This encodes CASSQVRDQETQYF.

The chain combines TRBV4-2 with TRBJ1-3, with TRBD1 matching over 7 bases. Germline V gives CDR1 LGHNA, CDR2 YNFKEQ. Trimming cost V 0 bases and J 4 bases; bases outside gene matches: 15. This CDR3 has 19 amino acids. The chain's CDR3 is CASSQEGVRGLMGGNTIYF. Written as DNA, the CDR3 is TGTGCCAGCAGCCAAGAAGGAGTTAGGGGGCTAATGGGAGGAAACACCATATATTTT.

The V gene is TRBV5-1, the J gene TRBJ1-5, with 9 bases lining up with TRBD1. Trimming at V came to 3 bases and at J to 7 bases, leaving 2 bases not matched to a gene. The CDR3 runs to 13 residues. The V gene's germline CDR1 is SGHRS and CDR2 YFSETQ. The CDR3 bases are TGCGCCAGCAGCTATGGACAGGGGCAGCCCCAGCATTTT. It codes for CASSYGQGQPQHF.

Only one count was recorded for this clone. The chain is built from TRBV27 and TRBJ1-1; D gene uncertain. This CDR3 spans 14 amino acids. V was trimmed by 6 bases and J by 1 base, leaving 12 bases between them. The germline CDR1 and CDR2 sequences are MNHEY and SMNVEV (reference sequence). CDR3 in amino acids: CASRGWGRNTEAFF. The DNA for the CDR3 is TGTGCCAGCAGGGGGTGGGGAAGGAACACTGAAGCTTTCTTT.

The V gene is TRBV7-2, the J gene TRBJ1-3; weak D call: TRBD1 (5 bases). V dropped 5 bases and J dropped 0 bases, with 17 bases sitting between them. This CDR3 is built from 17 residues. Germline V CDR1 and CDR2: SGHTA, FQGNSA. The CDR3 bases are TGTGCCAGCAGCCACCCCCTTTCGACAGACTCTGGAAACACCATATATTTT. Protein product: CASSHPLSTDSGNTIYF.

The rearrangement links TRBV7-2 to TRBJ1-4; 7 bases align to TRBD1. The germline CDR1 and CDR2 sequences are SGHTA and FQGNSA. Trimming at V came to 4 bases and at J to 7 bases, leaving 9 bases not matched to a gene. This CDR3 has 15 amino acids. The CDR3 here is CASSSRQGTVEKLFF. In nucleotides, the CDR3 is TGTGCCAGCAGCTCTAGACAGGGAACCGTTGAAAAACTGTTTTTT.